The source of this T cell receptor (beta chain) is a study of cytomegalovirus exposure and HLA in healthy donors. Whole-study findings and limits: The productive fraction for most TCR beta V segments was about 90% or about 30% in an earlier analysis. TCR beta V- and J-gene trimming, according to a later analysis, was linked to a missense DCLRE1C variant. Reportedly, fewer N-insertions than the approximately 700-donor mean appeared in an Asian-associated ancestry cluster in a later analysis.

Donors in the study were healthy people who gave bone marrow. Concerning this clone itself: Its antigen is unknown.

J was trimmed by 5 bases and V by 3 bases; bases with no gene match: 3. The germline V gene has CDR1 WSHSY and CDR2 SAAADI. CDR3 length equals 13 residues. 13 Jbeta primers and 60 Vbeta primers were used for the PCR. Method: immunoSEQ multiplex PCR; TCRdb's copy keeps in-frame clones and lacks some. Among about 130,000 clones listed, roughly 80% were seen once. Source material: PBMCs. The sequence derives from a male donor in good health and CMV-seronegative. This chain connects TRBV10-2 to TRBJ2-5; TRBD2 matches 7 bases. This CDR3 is CASSDLGGETQYF. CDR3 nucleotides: TGCGCCAGCAGTGATCTGGGGGGGGAGACCCAGTACTTC.